These T cell receptor beta chains were read from a single sample in a study of T cell responses to AZD1222 COVID-19 vaccine. Here immunoSEQ multiplex PCR was the method, and the copy in TCRdb shows in-frame clones only, minus some. The sample lists about 170,000 clones; approximately 90% were seen once. The sample here was peripheral blood, taken on day 0 of AZD1222 vaccination. Receptors originate from an adult in good health. Both conserved end residues are part of each CDR3. A D gene is named only where the DNA matches it firmly. A row's size may be missing; if present it is once, few, many or a size class.

CDR3 DNA	CDR3 protein	D gene	J gene	V gene	clone size
TGTGCCAGCAGTGACCAGGGGGCCTATGGCTACACCTTC	CASSDQGAYGYTF	TRBD1	TRBJ1-2	TRBV6-1	-
TGTGCCAGCCGGGACTCATACAATGAGCAGTTCTTC	CASRDSYNEQFF	-	TRBJ2-1	TRBV2	-
TGTGCCAGCAGCTTAGGACGCCCATCAAGCCAGCCCCAGCATTTT	CASSLGRPSSQPQHF	-	TRBJ1-5	TRBV11-2	-
TGTGCCAGCAGTCCCCCCCCACGGGGGGGGGCCACTGTACTGCTTTACAATGAGCAGTTCTTC	CASSPPPRGGATVLLYNEQFF	TRBD2	TRBJ2-1	TRBV28	-
TGTGCCAGTAGTATTCGCCTCGGGGATCCCTCCTACAATGAGCAGTTCTTC	CASSIRLGDPSYNEQFF	-	TRBJ2-1	TRBV19	-
TGTGCCAGCAGCTTAGGGGGGGGCTACACAGATACGCAGTATTTT	CASSLGGGYTDTQYF	-	TRBJ2-3	TRBV11-2	-
TGTGCCAGCAGCCAGGTCGGGACAGGGGATGGATCTGGAAACACCATATATTTT	CASSQVGTGDGSGNTIYF	TRBD1	TRBJ1-3	TRBV5-6	-
TGCGCCAGCAGAGGACGGATCAATCAGCCCCAGCATTTT	CASRGRINQPQHF	-	TRBJ1-5	TRBV5-1	-
TGTGCCAGCTCACCGCCCCCCGGGGAGCTGTTTTTT	CASSPPPGELFF	-	TRBJ2-2	TRBV18	-
TGTGCCAGCAGCCTTATATTGAACACTGAAGCTTTCTTT	CASSLILNTEAFF	-	TRBJ1-1	TRBV7-2	-
TGTGCCAGCAGCTCTGGGACTAGCGGGGCCCTCACAGATACGCAGTATTTT	CASSSGTSGALTDTQYF	TRBD2	TRBJ2-3	TRBV11-3	-
TGTGCCAGCTCACCAAGTCAGCAGGGGATAGATACGCAGTATTTT	CASSPSQQGIDTQYF	-	TRBJ2-3	TRBV18	-
TGTGCCAGCAGCCCCCCGGGAACAAAAAAAAACACCATATATTTT	CASSPPGTKKNTIYF	-	TRBJ1-3	TRBV6-2/TRBV6-3	-
TGTGCCAGCAGTGACTCGACTAGCGGGGGGGATACGCAGTATTTT	CASSDSTSGGDTQYF	TRBD2	TRBJ2-3	TRBV6-4	once